This TCR beta chain was recovered during a study of shared clonotypes between healthy human individuals. This clone has ten or more counts. Its antigen is not known. This specimen includes other DNA sequences encoding the same CDR3. Some clones are missing from TCRdb's copy, which holds only in-frame ones; the method was immunoSEQ multiplex PCR. The sample lists roughly 1 million clones, 70% to 80% occurring once. Germline V lookup: CDR1 SGHAT, CDR2 FQNNGV. V was pared by 8 bases and J by 8 bases, with 12 bases between. The CDR3 has 12 amino acids. General observations from the study: Between four donors, naive CD4 clonotypes were shared at a level of about 5.3%. Clonotypes shared by all four donors outscored non-shared clonotypes in generation probability.

This TCR derives from a man younger than 35 in good health. The gene calls are TRBV11-2 and TRBJ2-2; D is unresolved. The material sequenced was memory CD4+ T cells sorted from blood. Sample subset: CD45RA-negative fraction. In DNA form, the CDR3 reads TGTGCCAGCGGACCTCAAACGGGGGAGCTGTTTTTT. As protein: CASGPQTGELFF.